The clone carrying this T cell receptor (beta chain) has only a few counts. This entry comes from a study of blood T cell repertoires in COVID-19. TCRdb's table, derived via immunoSEQ multiplex PCR, lists solely in-frame clones and lacks some. This sample carries roughly 200,000 clones, 80% to 90% of them seen once, and the ten largest clones take 3% to 4%. The germline V gene has CDR1 SGHTA and CDR2 FQGTGA. V was clipped by 4 bases and J by 1 base, with 7 bases between them. The CDR3 totals 13 residues. Cohort allocation depended upon clinical history that participants reported. The chain joins TRBV7-3 to TRBJ1-1; D uncertain. This TCR derives from a middle-aged woman with acute COVID-19. Sample: PBMCs or T cells enriched from blood (not recorded which). Here the CDR3 DNA reads TGTGCCAGCAGCTCCAGTCCGAACACTGAAGCTTTCTTT. Its protein is CASSSSPNTEAFF.